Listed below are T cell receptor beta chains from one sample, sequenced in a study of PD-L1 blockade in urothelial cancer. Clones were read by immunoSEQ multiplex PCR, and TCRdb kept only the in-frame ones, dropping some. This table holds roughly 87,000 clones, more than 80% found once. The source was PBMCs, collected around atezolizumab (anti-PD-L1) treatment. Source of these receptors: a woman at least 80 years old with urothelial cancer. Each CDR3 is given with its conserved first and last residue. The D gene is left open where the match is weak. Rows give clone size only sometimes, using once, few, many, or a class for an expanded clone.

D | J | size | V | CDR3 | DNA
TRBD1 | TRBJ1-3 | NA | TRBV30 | CAWTSLRTGRPRSSGNTIYF | TGTGCCTGGACCTCGTTACGGACAGGGCGACCGAGAAGTTCTGGAAACACCATATATTTT
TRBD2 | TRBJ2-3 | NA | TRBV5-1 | CASSAGGLAGTDTQYF | TGCGCCAGCAGCGCTGGGGGACTAGCGGGAACAGATACGCAGTATTTT
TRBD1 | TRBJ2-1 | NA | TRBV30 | CAWRSRTGNPSSYNEQFF | TGTGCCTGGAGATCGAGGACAGGCAATCCGAGCTCCTACAATGAGCAGTTCTTC
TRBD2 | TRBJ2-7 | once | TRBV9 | CASSGSGSMNEQYF | TGTGCCAGCAGCGGTAGCGGGAGTATGAACGAGCAGTACTTC
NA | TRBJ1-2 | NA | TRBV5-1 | CASRASVTSNYGYTF | TGCGCCAGCAGAGCCTCGGTAACTTCTAACTATGGCTACACCTTC
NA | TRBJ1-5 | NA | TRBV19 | CASSSKRSGSNQPQHF | TGTGCCAGTAGTAGTAAGAGGTCGGGGAGCAATCAGCCCCAGCATTTT
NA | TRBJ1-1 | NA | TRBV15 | CATSARQTNTEAFF | TGTGCCACCAGCGCGCGACAGACGAACACTGAAGCTTTCTTT
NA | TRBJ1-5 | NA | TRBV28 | CASILRGFNNQPQHF | TGTGCCAGCATTCTGCGAGGCTTTAACAATCAGCCCCAGCATTTT
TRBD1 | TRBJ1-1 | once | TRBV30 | CAWSPGTALEAFF | TGTGCCTGGAGCCCAGGGACAGCCCTTGAAGCTTTCTTT
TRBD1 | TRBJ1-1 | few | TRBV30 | CAWSRGRDTEAFF | TGTGCCTGGAGTAGGGGGCGGGACACTGAAGCTTTCTTT
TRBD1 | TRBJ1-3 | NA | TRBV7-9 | CASSLSGDRFSGNTIYF | TGTGCCAGCAGCTTAAGTGGGGACAGGTTCTCTGGAAACACCATATATTTT
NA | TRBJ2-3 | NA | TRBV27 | CASSPIRQALTSTDTQYF | TGTGCCAGCAGCCCGATCCGACAGGCCCTTACTAGCACAGATACGCAGTATTTT
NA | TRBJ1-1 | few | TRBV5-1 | CASSLTGGSRGEAFF | TGCGCCAGCAGCTTGACTGGAGGCTCCCGGGGTGAAGCTTTCTTT
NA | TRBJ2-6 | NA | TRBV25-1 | CASNGHGASGANVLTF | TGTGCCAGCAATGGCCATGGGGCGTCTGGGGCCAACGTCCTGACTTTC
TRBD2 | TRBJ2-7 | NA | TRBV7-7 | CASSLGGTSILEQYF | TGTGCCAGCAGCTTAGGCGGGACTAGTATACTTGAGCAGTACTTC
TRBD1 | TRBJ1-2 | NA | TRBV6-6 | CASSSDPGTGGGYTF | TGTGCCAGCAGTTCCGACCCCGGGACAGGGGGCGGCTACACCTTC
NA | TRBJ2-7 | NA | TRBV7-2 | CASSLASGTYEQYF | TGTGCCAGCAGCTTAGCTAGCGGAACCTACGAGCAGTACTTC
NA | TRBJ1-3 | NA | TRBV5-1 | CASSSVEAPGNTIYF | TGCGCCAGCAGCTCCGTAGAGGCGCCGGGAAACACCATATATTTT
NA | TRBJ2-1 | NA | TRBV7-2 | CASSRTIDEQFF | TGTGCCAGCAGCCGGACTATTGATGAGCAGTTCTTC
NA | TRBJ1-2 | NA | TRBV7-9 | CASSSETGNYGYTF | TGTGCCAGCAGCTCCGAAACAGGAAACTATGGCTACACCTTC
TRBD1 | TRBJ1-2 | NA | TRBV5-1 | CASSPQRTGGDGYTF | TGCGCCAGCAGCCCCCAACGGACAGGGGGCGATGGCTACACCTTC
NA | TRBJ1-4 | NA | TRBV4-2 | CASSQAGGTGPEKLFF | TGTGCCAGCAGCCAAGCGGGGGGCACGGGGCCAGAAAAACTGTTTTTT
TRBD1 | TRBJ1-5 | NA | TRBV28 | CASSLPPTRWTGDRQPQHF | TGTGCCAGCAGTTTACCTCCCACCCGTTGGACAGGGGATAGGCAGCCCCAGCATTTT
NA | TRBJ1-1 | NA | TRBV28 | CASQGHANTEAFF | TGTGCCAGCCAGGGACACGCGAACACTGAAGCTTTCTTT
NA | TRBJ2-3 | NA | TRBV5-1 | CASSLARDTQYF | TGCGCCAGCAGCTTGGCCCGGGATACGCAGTATTTT
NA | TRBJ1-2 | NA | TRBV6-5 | CASSKHDNYGYTF | TGTGCCAGCAGTAAACACGATAACTATGGCTACACCTTC
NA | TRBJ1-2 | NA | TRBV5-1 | CASSLDGVNYGYTF | TGCGCCAGCAGCTTAGACGGGGTAAACTATGGCTACACCTTC
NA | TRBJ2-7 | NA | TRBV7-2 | CASSLSTQTTYEQYF | TGTGCCAGCAGCCTATCGACTCAAACCACCTACGAGCAGTACTTC
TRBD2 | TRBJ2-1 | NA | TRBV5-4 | CASSTGTSGRNEQFF | TGTGCCAGCAGCACCGGGACTAGCGGGAGGAATGAGCAGTTCTTC
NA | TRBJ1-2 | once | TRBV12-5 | CASGRSGRGSNYGYTF | TGTGCTAGTGGTCGTTCCGGCAGGGGTTCTAACTATGGCTACACCTTC
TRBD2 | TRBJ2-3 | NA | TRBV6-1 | CASSELWSGVSTDTQYF | TGTGCCAGCAGTGAACTATGGAGCGGGGTGAGCACAGATACGCAGTATTTT
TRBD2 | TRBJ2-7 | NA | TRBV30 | CAWGAGGSSYEQYF | TGTGCCTGGGGAGCGGGAGGGAGCTCCTACGAGCAGTACTTC
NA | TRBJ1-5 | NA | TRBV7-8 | CASSLDPGHHSNQPQHF | TGTGCCAGCAGCCTCGACCCCGGACACCATAGCAATCAGCCCCAGCATTTT
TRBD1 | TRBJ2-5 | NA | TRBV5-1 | CASGRGQGQETQYF | TGCGCCAGTGGAAGAGGACAGGGACAAGAGACCCAGTACTTC
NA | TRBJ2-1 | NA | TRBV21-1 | CASSSTTGLAGVPLSYNEQFF | TGTGCCAGCAGCTCCACCACAGGCCTGGCGGGAGTACCCCTCTCCTACAATGAGCAGTTCTTC